This TCR beta chain was retrieved from a study of spatial heterogeneity in lung cancer. TCRdb reprocessed the 5' RACE reads via MiXCR and lists one record per CDR3 protein. The sample has approximately 52,000 distinct CDR3 sequences, roughly 5% seen once; the top ten hold over 8.5%. The sample holds many counts of this clonotype. Germline V lookup: CDR1 MNHEY, CDR2 SVGAGI. The CDR3 is 14 amino acids. The V end lost 0 bases, the J end lost 4 bases, and 9 bases lay between the germline ends. The time point is: sample taken at primary tumor resection. Frozen PBMC, nontumor lung or tumor provided whole RNA, which was sequenced unsorted.

The genes are TRBV6-5 and TRBJ1-1; no clear D. This specimen consisted of PBMCs, obtained at surgery. The receptor's source is a male donor with early-stage non-small cell lung cancer. The CDR3 loop is CASSYSAVGTEAFF. CDR3 bases: TGTGCCAGCAGTTACTCCGCGGTTGGCACTGAAGCTTTCTTT.